The sequence of this T cell receptor beta chain was determined in a study of vaccination and CD4 T cells after COVID-19. This clonotype has just a few counts. The antigen remains undetermined. Germline V gene sequence: CDR1 MNHEY, CDR2 SVGAGI. V lost 0 bases, J lost 4 bases, and 9 bases lay in between. There are 15 residues in the CDR3. Cultured CD4+ T-cell DNA underwent Oncomine TCR Beta short-read sequencing. TCRdb re-analysed the PCR reads in MiXCR, keeping a single row per CDR3 protein. The data show tens of thousands of distinct CDR3 sequences, approximately 59% seen once. Treatment reported: 10-day PBMC culture with coronavirus spike peptide pools or control peptides (ViraFEST assay). As nucleocapsid antibodies were negative both before and after vaccination, the healthy vaccine recipients showed no prior SARS-CoV-2 infection. The authors replaced half the medium with fresh IL-2 medium on days 3 and 7.

The clonotype was recovered from a human donor who received a COVID-19 vaccine. The sample in question was CD4+ T cells from blood, cultured in vitro, obtained before SARS-CoV-2 vaccination. This chain links TRBV6-5 with TRBJ2-2; D unclear. The CDR3 protein is CASSYSYSFTGELFF. In DNA form, the CDR3 reads TGTGCCAGCAGTTACTCTTACAGCTTCACCGGGGAGCTGTTTTTT.